The 27 T cell receptor beta chains listed next were all sequenced from one sample in a study of CD8 T cells in ankylosing spondylitis. TCRdb analysed the 5' RACE reads with MiXCR anew, one entry per CDR3 protein. This table holds around 250,000 distinct CDR3 sequences, over 15% found once. Sequencing was performed on blood, either unsorted or a sorted T cell fraction (not recorded which). These receptors were taken from a male donor with ankylosing spondylitis or in good health (not recorded which).

There are a few counts of this clonotype. The gene calls are TRBV6-2 or TRBV6-3 and TRBJ2-2, with 14 bases that match TRBD2. V lost 9 bases and J lost 6; bases outside the gene matches: 18. This CDR3 has 19 amino acids. Germline CDR1 MNHEY, CDR2 SVGEGT. The CDR3 spells CASLSVGTSGSQNPGELFF. CDR3 sequence (DNA): TGTGCCAGTCTTTCCGTGGGGACTAGCGGGAGTCAGAATCCCGGGGAGCTGTTTTTT.

This clonotype came up a few times. CDR3 in DNA: TGTGCCAGCAGTTACGGGTTCGGCAGGAGCTCCTACGAGCAGTACTTC. Residues: CASSYGFGRSSYEQYF. The chain recombines TRBV6-5 with TRBJ2-7; D unclear. The CDR3 length is 16 residues. The germline CDR1 and CDR2 sequences are MNHEY and SVGAGI. The germline V and J ends were trimmed by 2 bases and 0 bases, with 14 bases remaining between them.

The V call is TRBV15, the J call TRBJ2-1, with 7 positions matching TRBD2. The CDR3 consists of 15 residues. The germline V gene has CDR1 LNHNV and CDR2 YYDKDF (reference sequence). V lost 3 bases, J lost 1 base, and 3 bases stayed unmatched. The CDR3 DNA reads TGTGCCACCAGCAGCGCGGGAGTTTCCTACAATGAGCAGTTCTTC. Residues: CATSSAGVSYNEQFF.

The rearrangement links TRBV29-1 to TRBJ2-1; D not resolved. In germline, CDR1 is SQVTM, CDR2 ANQGSEA. The V end was cut by 2 bases, the J end by 5 bases, with 7 bases between. The CDR3 covers 12 residues. This CDR3 reads CSVEPSNNEQFF. CDR3 nucleotide sequence: TGCAGCGTTGAACCAAGCAACAATGAGCAGTTCTTC.

This clonotype has a handful of counts. The rearrangement uses TRBV21-1 and TRBJ2-3. TRBV21-1 is listed as a pseudogene. This CDR3 spans 12 amino acids. CDR3 DNA sequence: TGTGCCAGCAGCAAAGGACTAGATACGCAGTATTTT. Translating it yields CASSKGLDTQYF.

The V gene is TRBV7-9, the J gene TRBJ2-5; 9 bases line up with TRBD1. This CDR3 is built from 14 residues. Germline V gives CDR1 SEHNR, CDR2 FQNEAQ (reference sequence). Losses at the gene ends were 2 bases for V and 3 bases for J; bases not matched to a gene: 1. In nucleotides, the CDR3 is TGTGCCAGCAGCTTAAGGGACAGGGAAGAGACCCAGTACTTC. Encoded protein: CASSLRDREETQYF. The full variable domain, rest sourced from reference TRBV7-9 and TRBJ2-5, is DTGVSQNPRHKITKRGQNVTFRCDPISEHNRLYWYRQTLGQGPEFLTYFQNEAQLEKSRLLSDRFSAERPKGSFSTLEIQRTEQGDSAMYLCASSLRDREETQYFGPGTRLLVL.

The J gene is TRBJ2-2, the V gene TRBV12-5; D uncertain. Germline CDR1 reads LGHNT; CDR2 reads FRNRAP. The V and J ends lost 4 bases and 5 bases respectively, with 5 bases between them. This CDR3 is built from 12 residues. In DNA form, the CDR3 reads TGTGCTAGTGGTTATACTACCGGGGAGCTGTTTTTT. Translating it yields CASGYTTGELFF.

The chain has TRBV6-5 and TRBJ2-5; D perhaps matches TRBD2 (7 bases). Trimming left V 7 bases short and J 5 bases short, with 26 bases between. The CDR3 extends over 17 amino acids. Germline CDR1 is MNHEY and CDR2 is SVGAGI. CDR3 protein: CASKFGGGGLLGETQYF. The CDR3 DNA sequence: TGTGCCAGCAAGTTCGGAGGAGGGGGACTACTTGGTGAGACCCAGTACTTC.

The chain links TRBV4-2 to TRBJ1-2, with D perhaps TRBD1 (6 bases). The V gene's germline CDR1 is LGHNA and CDR2 YNFKEQ. The V gene lost 4 bases and the J gene lost 7 bases, with 19 bases spanning the gap. The CDR3 is made up of 15 amino acids. The CDR3, as DNA: TGTGCCAGCAGCCCTCCGGGACAAGGCCCCGGTGGCTACACCTTC. Protein: CASSPPGQGPGGYTF.

This clonotype was seen a few times. The genes are TRBV6-5 and TRBJ2-2, with D unclear. The CDR3 consists of 14 residues. Per the germline V gene, CDR1 is MNHEY and CDR2 is SVGAGI. Between the trimmed V and J ends, which lost 1 base and 6 bases, there was a span of 9 bases. The CDR3 sequence is CASSYYWPPGELFF. CDR3 bases: TGTGCCAGCAGTTACTATTGGCCACCCGGGGAGCTGTTTTTT.

Many counts were recorded for this clonotype. The genes are TRBV6-2 or TRBV6-3 and TRBJ1-5; D is possibly TRBD1 (5 bases). Germline loops: CDR1 MNHEY, CDR2 SVGEGT. CDR3 length: 12 amino acids. Trimming left V 10 bases short and J 5 bases short, with 12 bases between. CDR3 in DNA: TGTGCCACCACCGACAGTCATCAGCCCCAGCATTTT. It translates to CATTDSHQPQHF.

This clonotype was counted a few times. This chain uses TRBV2 with TRBJ2-1; D perhaps matches TRBD1 (7 bases). Germline V gene sequence: CDR1 SNHLY, CDR2 FYNNEI. V was cut by 3 bases and J by 1 base, with 16 bases left in between. The CDR3 sequence is 17 residues long. Here the CDR3 reads CASSDPGGRSSYNEQFF. Here the CDR3 DNA reads TGTGCCAGCAGTGATCCAGGGGGGAGGTCATCCTACAATGAGCAGTTCTTC. The complete variable domain, with remaining parts taken from reference TRBV2 and TRBJ2-1, reads EPEVTQTPSHQVTQMGQEVILRCVPISNHLYFYWYRQILGQKVEFLVSFYNNEISEKSEIFDDQFSVERPDGSNFTLKIRSTKLEDSAMYFCASSDPGGRSSYNEQFFGPGTRLTVL.

A few counts support this clonotype. This chain uses TRBV5-6 with TRBJ2-2; tentatively, D is TRBD2 (6 bases). CDR3 length: 16 amino acids. V was pared by 1 base and J by 7 bases, with 17 bases between. Germline V gives CDR1 SGHDT, CDR2 YYEEEE. The CDR3 DNA reads as TGTGCCAGCAGCTTGAAGGAGGGCCCCCCGGACGGGGAGCTGTTTTTT. This encodes CASSLKEGPPDGELFF. The whole variable domain, filled in from reference TRBV5-6 and TRBJ2-2, reads DAGVTQSPTHLIKTRGQQVTLRCSPKSGHDTVSWYQQALGQGPQFIFQYYEEEERQRGNFPDRFSGHQFPNYSSELNVNALLLGDSALYLCASSLKEGPPDGELFFGEGSRLTVL.

The rearrangement links TRBV12-3 or TRBV12-4 to TRBJ1-1; D is undetermined. V lost 6 bases to trimming and J lost 6 bases, with 14 bases between them. This CDR3 has 13 residues. CDR3 sequence: CASSLGGGAEAFF. The CDR3 DNA sequence: TGTGCCAGCAGCCTAGGAGGTGGGGCTGAAGCTTTCTTT.

This clonotype was counted only a few times. The genes are TRBV11-2 and TRBJ2-2; D gene ambiguous. Germline CDR1 and CDR2: SGHAT and FQNNGV. This CDR3 region has 17 residues. V shed 7 bases and J shed 0 bases, with 18 bases lying between them. For the CDR3, the DNA is TGTGCCAGCAAACGGGTCAACAAGGGCCCGAACACCGGGGAGCTGTTTTTT. Translation: CASKRVNKGPNTGELFF.

This chain connects TRBV5-1 to TRBJ2-3, with TRBD2 as a possible D gene (6 bases). With 3 bases removed from V and 2 bases from J, the gap between germline ends came to 13 bases. The CDR3 totals 15 residues. Germline assignment: CDR1 SGHRS and CDR2 YFSETQ. CDR3 residues: CASSWDLRVTDTQYF. As DNA, the CDR3 is TGCGCCAGCAGCTGGGACTTAAGGGTCACAGATACGCAGTATTTT.

A few counts support this clonotype. The rearrangement links TRBV27 to TRBJ2-1, with TRBD1 as a possible D gene (6 bases). CDR3 length: 14 residues. CDR1 and CDR2 from the germline V gene are MNHEY and SMNVEV (reference sequence). Between the trimmed V and J ends, which lost 3 bases and 5 bases, there was a span of 11 bases. CDR3 sequence: CASSFYRAHNEQFF. DNA for the CDR3: TGTGCCAGCAGTTTCTACAGGGCCCACAATGAGCAGTTCTTC.

This clonotype occurred a few times. V gene TRBV29-1 combines with J gene TRBJ2-7, with 8 bases lining up with TRBD1. From germline, CDR1 is SQVTM and CDR2 ANQGSEA. Losses at the gene ends were 6 bases for V and 2 bases for J; bases not matched to a gene: 3. The CDR3 is 12 residues long. CDR3 sequence reads: CSVEQGAYEQYF. In DNA, the CDR3 is TGCAGCGTCGAACAGGGGGCCTACGAGCAGTACTTC.

The CDR3 loop is CASSVRASSYNEQFF. The CDR3 DNA sequence: TGTGCCAGCAGCGTGCGGGCGAGCTCCTACAATGAGCAGTTCTTC. V usage is TRBV7-3 and J usage is TRBJ2-1; possible D gene TRBD2, 5 bases. This CDR3 contains 15 residues. V was shortened by 5 bases and J by 0 bases, with 11 bases between the two germline ends. Germline assignment: CDR1 SGHTA and CDR2 FQGTGA.

This clonotype has just a few counts. The rearrangement links TRBV4-1 to TRBJ2-1; D uncertain. This CDR3 has 14 residues. Trimming cost V 0 bases and J 7 bases, with 10 bases left between them. Per germline, CDR1 MGHRA and CDR2 YSYEKL. The CDR3 loop reads CASSQDLSVNEQFF. CDR3 sequence (DNA): TGCGCCAGCAGCCAAGATCTGAGCGTAAATGAGCAGTTCTTC.

This sequence joins TRBV12-3 or TRBV12-4 and TRBJ2-2, with TRBD2 as a possible D gene (5 bases). V lost 3 bases and J lost 7, with 9 bases in between. The CDR3 consists of 13 residues. CDR3 in amino acids: CASSFRDGGELFF. CDR3 DNA: TGTGCCAGCAGTTTCCGGGATGGCGGGGAGCTGTTTTTT.

This clonotype was picked up a small number of times. V is TRBV6-2 or TRBV6-3 and J is TRBJ2-5; the D is unclear. Germline V gene sequence: CDR1 MNHEY, CDR2 SVGEGT. The CDR3 has 14 amino acids. Between the trimmed V and J ends, which lost 7 bases and 1 base, there was a span of 13 bases. The CDR3 region is CASTHISGQETQYF. The CDR3 DNA reads as TGTGCCAGCACCCACATATCGGGCCAAGAGACCCAGTACTTC.

In its sample, this clonotype was seen a few times. The CDR3 here is CASSQDYYGYTF. CDR3 DNA: TGCGCCAGCAGCCAAGATTACTATGGCTACACCTTC. The chain has TRBV4-1 and TRBJ1-2; no clear D gene. In germline, CDR1 is MGHRA, CDR2 YSYEKL. CDR3 length: 12 amino acids. V was cut by 0 bases and J by 3 bases, with 2 bases left in between.

This chain joins TRBV12-3 or TRBV12-4 and TRBJ2-1, with D perhaps given as TRBD1 or TRBD2 (5 bases each). The CDR3 covers 15 residues. V was cut by 6 bases and J by 2 bases, with 14 bases left in between. The CDR3 nucleotides read TGTGCCAGCAGCCCACCCGGGACCACCTACAATGAGCAGTTCTTC. Amino acids: CASSPPGTTYNEQFF.

This clonotype showed up many times. The chain carries TRBV5-1 and TRBJ2-7; D is undetermined. CDR1 and CDR2 (germline): SGHRS, YFSETQ. With 4 bases removed from V and 2 bases from J, the gap between germline ends came to 19 bases. CDR3 length: 16 residues. The CDR3 loop reads CASSMSIGLFPYEQYF. CDR3 coding DNA: TGCGCCAGCAGCATGAGTATTGGGTTGTTTCCCTACGAGCAGTACTTC.

The chain has TRBV2 and TRBJ1-5; D not certain. The CDR3 loop spans 14 amino acids. Germline CDR1 is SNHLY and CDR2 is FYNNEI. The V and J ends lost 4 bases and 4 bases respectively, with 11 bases between them. CDR3 bases: TGTGCCAGCAGTGTGGGCCAGACGAATCAGCCCCAGCATTTT. Translated: CASSVGQTNQPQHF.

The chain combines TRBV7-9 with TRBJ2-5, with D possibly matching TRBD2 (5 bases). With 6 bases removed from V and 2 bases from J, the gap between germline ends came to 16 bases. CDR1 and CDR2 (germline): SEHNR, FQNEAQ (reference sequence). CDR3 length equals 15 residues. CDR3 residues: CASRVWESGQETQYF. The CDR3 DNA reads as TGTGCCAGCAGGGTGTGGGAGTCGGGTCAAGAGACCCAGTACTTC.